Sequencing of this T cell receptor beta chain was carried out in a study of blood T cell repertoires in COVID-19. This table comes from immunoSEQ multiplex PCR, and its TCRdb copy is limited to in-frame clones, with some not included. The sample records 250,000 to 300,000 clones, about 91% being singletons. Per the germline V gene, CDR1 is SGHRS and CDR2 is YFSETQ. Losses at the gene ends were 3 bases for V and 0 bases for J; bases not matched to a gene: 13. The CDR3 totals 18 residues. This TCR derives from a woman aged 55-69 years with acute or convalescent COVID-19. The genes are TRBV5-1 and TRBJ1-1; 8 bases align to TRBD1. Sequencing used peripheral blood. As DNA, the CDR3 is TGCGCCAGCAGCTCCCGGACTATCGGACAGGGTATGAACACTGAAGCTTTCTTT. This codes for CASSSRTIGQGMNTEAFF.